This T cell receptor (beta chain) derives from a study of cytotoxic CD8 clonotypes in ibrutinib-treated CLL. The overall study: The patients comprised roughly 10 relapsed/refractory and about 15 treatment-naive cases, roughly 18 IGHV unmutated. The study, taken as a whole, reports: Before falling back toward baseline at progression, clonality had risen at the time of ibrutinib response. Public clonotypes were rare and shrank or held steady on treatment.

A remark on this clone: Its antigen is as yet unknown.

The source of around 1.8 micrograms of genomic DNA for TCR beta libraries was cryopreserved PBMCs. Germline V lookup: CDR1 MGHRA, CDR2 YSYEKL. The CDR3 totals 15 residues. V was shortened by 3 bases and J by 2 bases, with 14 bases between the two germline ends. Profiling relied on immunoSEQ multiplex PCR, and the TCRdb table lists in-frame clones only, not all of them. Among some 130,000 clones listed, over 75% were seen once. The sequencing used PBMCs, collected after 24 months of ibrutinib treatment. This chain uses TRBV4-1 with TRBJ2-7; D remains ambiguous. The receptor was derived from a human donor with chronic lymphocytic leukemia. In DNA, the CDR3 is TGCGCCAGCAGCCATCCCCTGGACCTCCCCTACGAGCAGTACTTC. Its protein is CASSHPLDLPYEQYF.